Here is one TCR beta chain with its context. This specimen belongs to a study of blood T cell repertoires in COVID-19. Repertoires were generated with immunoSEQ multiplex PCR, while TCRdb's copy carries only in-frame clones and drops some. Altogether fewer than 300,000 clones are present, less than 85% being singletons, with the ten largest covering 3.1%. The V gene's germline CDR1 is LNHDA and CDR2 SQIVND (reference sequence). V lost 5 bases and J 2 bases, leaving 9 bases between the germline ends. The CDR3 has 13 amino acids. The chain employs TRBV19 and TRBJ2-5; D remains ambiguous. The clonotype comes from a woman aged 18-29 years with acute or convalescent COVID-19. Input material: peripheral blood. CDR3 residues: CASSRGRQETQYF. The CDR3 DNA reads TGTGCCAGTAGTCGCGGAAGACAAGAGACCCAGTACTTC.